This T cell receptor (beta chain) was profiled in a study of T cell responses to AZD1222 COVID-19 vaccine. Overall study results and limits: Regions left unmutated in variants are reportedly the target of nearly half of spike-specific TCRs. Baseline seropositivity characterized only a handful of AZD1222 recipients. After the peak T cell response, and only then, were repertoires sampled.

This clone has a single count. What it binds is not known. Sequencing was performed with immunoSEQ multiplex PCR; in TCRdb, only in-frame clones are kept and a portion is missing. The sample carries about 25,000 clones, around 83% recorded once. Germline V lookup: CDR1 SGHTA, CDR2 FQGNSA. This CDR3 contains 14 residues. The germline V and J ends were trimmed by 5 bases and 0 bases, with 8 bases remaining between them. The clonotype was recovered from an adult who received the AZD1222 COVID-19 vaccine. The chain couples TRBV7-2 to TRBJ2-1, with D tentatively TRBD2 (7 bases). The sample here was peripheral blood, taken 28 days after the second AZD1222 dose. In nucleotides, the CDR3 is TGTGCCAGCAGCGCGGGGGCCTCCTACAATGAGCAGTTCTTC. It translates to CASSAGASYNEQFF.